These 2 T cell receptor beta chains originate from one sample sequenced in a study of T cells in Graves' hyperthyroidism and ophthalmopathy. RNA transcripts yielded amplified TCR beta CDR3 regions. A set of HTBI primers served as the primers for a first-round RT-PCR of the TCR CDR3. TCRdb re-called the multiplex PCR reads through MiXCR, storing one row per CDR3 protein. The repertoire holds 250,000 or so distinct CDR3 sequences, with around 15% as singletons. The sample was blood. The receptor set was obtained from a woman aged 18-35 years with Graves' ophthalmopathy.

This clonotype was seen a handful of times. The rearrangement joins TRBV6-2 or TRBV6-3 to TRBJ2-2, with D hard to call. Germline CDR1 MNHEY, CDR2 SVGEGT. The CDR3 is 16 residues long. Deletions cut 0 bases from V and 1 base from J, with 9 bases between. In nucleotides, the CDR3 is TGTGCCAGCAGTTACTCGGAGCTGATGAACACCGGGGAGCTGTTTTTT. Amino acid sequence: CASSYSELMNTGELFF.

The chain combines TRBV19 with TRBJ2-2; 7 positions agree with TRBD1. V shed 7 bases and J 4 bases; nucleotides not matched to a gene: 6. The CDR3 has 14 residues. Germline values: CDR1 LNHDA, CDR2 SQIVND (reference sequence). CDR3 DNA sequence: TGTGCCAGTAACGTTGAGGGGGCCACCGGGGAGCTGTTTTTT. Its translation is CASNVEGATGELFF. The whole variable domain, filled in from reference TRBV19 and TRBJ2-2, reads DGGITQSPKYLFRKEGQNVTLSCEQNLNHDAMYWYRQDPGQGLRLIYYSQIVNDFQKGDIAEGYSVSREKKESFPLTVTSAQKNPTAFYLCASNVEGATGELFFGEGSRLTVL.